The 7 T cell receptor beta chains below all came from one sample that was sequenced in a study of blood T cell repertoires in COVID-19. Clones were read by immunoSEQ multiplex PCR, and TCRdb kept only the in-frame ones, dropping some. The sample consists of 180,000 or so clones, 70% to 80% of them appearing once. Sequenced input: PBMCs or T cells enriched from blood (not recorded which). The receptors here all came from a man in his 60s who had been exposed to COVID-19.

The rearrangement links TRBV7-2 to TRBJ1-4, with D hard to call. CDR3 length: 17 residues. Germline CDR1 and CDR2: SGHTA and FQGNSA. Trimming removed 6 bases from V and 0 bases from J, with 17 bases in between. The CDR3 sequence is CASRFGRGDATNEKLFF. The CDR3 region has the DNA TGTGCCAGCAGGTTCGGACGGGGAGATGCAACTAATGAAAAACTGTTTTTT.

V usage is TRBV28 and J usage is TRBJ2-3; 8 nucleotides align to TRBD1. The CDR3 length is 13 residues. Unmatched junction bases numbered 2, after V lost 8 bases and J lost 1 base. Germline assignment: CDR1 MDHEN and CDR2 SYDVKM. The CDR3 protein is CASGQGRTDTQYF. The CDR3 DNA follows: TGTGCCAGCGGACAGGGTCGCACAGATACGCAGTATTTT.

The chain carries TRBV2 and TRBJ1-4, with D unresolved. The CDR3 is made up of 14 amino acids. Germline V gene sequence: CDR1 SNHLY, CDR2 FYNNEI. Trimming removed 5 bases from V and 5 bases from J, with 12 bases in between. The CDR3 sequence: CASSNPAGNEKLFF. The CDR3 DNA reads as TGTGCCAGCAGTAATCCCGCCGGGAATGAAAAACTGTTTTTT.

To note about this clone: Additional DNA sequences in this sample encode the identical CDR3. The J gene is TRBJ1-1, the V gene TRBV7-3, with TRBD1 identical over 7 bases. The CDR3 has 14 amino acids. Germline CDR1 SGHTA, CDR2 FQGTGA. Trimming cost V 3 bases and J 2 bases; bases outside gene matches: 3. The CDR3: CASSLGQLNTEAFF. The CDR3 DNA sequence: TGTGCCAGCAGCTTGGGACAGCTCAACACTGAAGCTTTCTTT.

The V and J genes are TRBV29-1 and TRBJ2-7, with D possibly being TRBD1 (6 bases). Germline loops: CDR1 SQVTM, CDR2 ANQGSEA. The V and J ends lost 5 bases and 4 bases respectively, with 9 bases between them. The CDR3 runs 11 residues. This chain's CDR3 is CSVLRGYEQYF. CDR3 DNA: TGCAGCGTTCTAAGGGGGTACGAGCAGTACTTC.

This chain joins TRBV28 and TRBJ1-2; no clear D. Per the germline V gene, CDR1 is MDHEN and CDR2 is SYDVKM. The V gene lost 5 bases and the J gene lost 3 bases, with 13 bases spanning the gap. The CDR3 extends over 14 amino acids. This CDR3 is CASSLPPGDYGYTF. For the CDR3, the DNA is TGTGCCAGCAGTCTCCCTCCGGGTGACTATGGCTACACCTTC.

The CDR3 loop is CASSLGGTASNQPQHF. In DNA form, the CDR3 reads TGTGCCAGCAGCTTGGGCGGGACAGCAAGCAATCAGCCCCAGCATTTT. The chain uses TRBV5-8 and TRBJ1-5; 7 positions agree with TRBD1. V lost 0 bases and J lost 1; bases outside the gene matches: 4. Per germline, CDR1 SGHTS and CDR2 YDEGEE. There are 16 residues in the CDR3.